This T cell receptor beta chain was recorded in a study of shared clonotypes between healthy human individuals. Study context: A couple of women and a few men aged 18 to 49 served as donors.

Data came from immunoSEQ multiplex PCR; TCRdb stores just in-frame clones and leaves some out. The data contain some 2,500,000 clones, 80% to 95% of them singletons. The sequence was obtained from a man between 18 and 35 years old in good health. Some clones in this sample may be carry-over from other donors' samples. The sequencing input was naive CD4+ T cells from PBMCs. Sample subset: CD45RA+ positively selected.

The CDR3 coding sequence is TGCGCCAGCAGCGCCCGAAACACTGAAGCTTTCTTT. Translation: CASSARNTEAFF. The gene calls are TRBV10-1 and TRBJ1-1, with no clear D. V was clipped by 6 bases and J by 2 bases, with 7 bases between them. CDR1 WNHNN and CDR2 SYGVQD come from the germline V gene (reference sequence). The CDR3 sequence is 12 residues long.